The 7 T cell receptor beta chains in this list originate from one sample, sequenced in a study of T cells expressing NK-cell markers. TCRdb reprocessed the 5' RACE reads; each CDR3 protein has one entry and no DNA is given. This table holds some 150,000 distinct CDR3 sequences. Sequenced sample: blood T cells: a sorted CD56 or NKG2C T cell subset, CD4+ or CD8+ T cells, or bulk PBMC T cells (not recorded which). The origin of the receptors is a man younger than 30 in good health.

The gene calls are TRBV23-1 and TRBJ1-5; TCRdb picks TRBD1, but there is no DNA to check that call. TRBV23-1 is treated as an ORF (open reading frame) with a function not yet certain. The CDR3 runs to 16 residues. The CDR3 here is CASSQSGQPSNQPQHF.

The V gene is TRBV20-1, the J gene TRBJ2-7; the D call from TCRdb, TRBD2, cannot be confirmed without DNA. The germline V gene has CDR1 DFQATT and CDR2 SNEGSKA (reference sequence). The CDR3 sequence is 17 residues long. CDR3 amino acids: CSARLVPSGLGSYEQYF.

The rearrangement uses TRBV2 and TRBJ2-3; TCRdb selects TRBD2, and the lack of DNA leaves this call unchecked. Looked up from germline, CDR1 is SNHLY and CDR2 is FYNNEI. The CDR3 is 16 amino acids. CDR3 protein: CASSHTPAGGPDTQYF.

The CDR3 loop is CSARDTGLSGELFF. V and J are TRBV20-1 and TRBJ2-2; the D call of TRBD1 rests on TCRdb alone, since no DNA is present to check it. Germline V gives CDR1 DFQATT, CDR2 SNEGSKA (reference sequence). The CDR3 contains 14 residues.

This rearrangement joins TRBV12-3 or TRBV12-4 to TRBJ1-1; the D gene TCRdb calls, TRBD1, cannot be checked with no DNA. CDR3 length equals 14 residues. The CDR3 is CASMGGRGDTEAFF.

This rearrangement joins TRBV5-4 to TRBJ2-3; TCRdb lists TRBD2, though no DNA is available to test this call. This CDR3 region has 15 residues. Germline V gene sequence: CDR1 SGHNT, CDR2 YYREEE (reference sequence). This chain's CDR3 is CASSPISGGPDTQYF.

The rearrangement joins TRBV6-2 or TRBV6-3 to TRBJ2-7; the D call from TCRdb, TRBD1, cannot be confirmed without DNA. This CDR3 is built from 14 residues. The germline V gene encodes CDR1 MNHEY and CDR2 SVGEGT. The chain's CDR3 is CASSAGTGGREQYF.